This entry lists 7 T cell receptor beta chains sequenced from one sample in a study of shared clonotypes between healthy human individuals. Data came from immunoSEQ multiplex PCR; TCRdb stores just in-frame clones and leaves some out. This sample has approximately 500,000 clones, with roughly 80% found just once. Sample: PBMCs. The receptor source for this set is a woman in her thirties or forties in good health. Some clones in this sample may be carry-over from other donors' samples.

The chain is built from TRBV7-2 and TRBJ2-7, with a tentative D call TRBD2 (7 bases). The CDR3 has 16 amino acids. Germline CDR1 and CDR2: SGHTA and FQGNSA. V shed 5 bases and J shed 2 bases, with 19 bases lying between them. As DNA, the CDR3 is TGTGCCAGCAGCGAGCAAGGGGGGGGCAGAGCCTACGAGCAGTACTTC. It encodes CASSEQGGGRAYEQYF.

CDR3 protein: CASSEATGESYEQYF. The CDR3 region has the DNA TGTGCCAGCAGTGAAGCGACAGGGGAATCCTACGAGCAGTACTTC. The chain employs TRBV2 and TRBJ2-7; 8 bases are shared with TRBD1. The germline CDR1 and CDR2 sequences are SNHLY and FYNNEI. The V and J ends lost 0 bases and 1 base, in that order; junction bases with no gene match: 2. The CDR3 consists of 15 residues. The entire variable domain, with the rest obtained from reference TRBV2 and TRBJ2-7, is as follows: EPEVTQTPSHQVTQMGQEVILRCVPISNHLYFYWYRQILGQKVEFLVSFYNNEISEKSEIFDDQFSVERPDGSNFTLKIRSTKLEDSAMYFCASSEATGESYEQYFGPGTRLTVT.

The V call is TRBV27, the J call TRBJ2-7; 10 nucleotides line up with TRBD1. With 6 bases clipped from V and 4 bases from J, the junction kept 3 bases outside the gene matches. The CDR3 has 13 residues. CDR1 and CDR2 from the germline V gene are MNHEY and SMNVEV (reference sequence). CDR3 DNA sequence: TGTGCCAGCAGGAGGACAGGGGGGTACGAGCAGTACTTC. Amino acids: CASRRTGGYEQYF.

This clone was recorded many times. The chain is built from TRBV11-2 and TRBJ2-7; D may be TRBD1 (6 bases). CDR3 length equals 16 residues. The germline V gene encodes CDR1 SGHAT and CDR2 FQNNGV. Trimming left V 4 bases short and J 5 bases short, with 21 bases between. The CDR3 DNA reads TGTGCCAGCAGCTCTAATCCTTCCAGGGGTTCCAACGAGCAGTACTTC. Translated, it gives CASSSNPSRGSNEQYF.

This sequence joins TRBV29-1 and TRBJ2-4; unclear D gene. V was clipped by 0 bases and J by 0 bases, with 15 bases between them. Germline CDR1 and CDR2: SQVTM and ANQGSEA. The CDR3 is 17 residues long. DNA for the CDR3: TGCAGCGTTGAAGAATCCGGAGCGTCCCTAGCCAAAAACATTCAGTACTTC. Its translation is CSVEESGASLAKNIQYF.

This clone was recorded at least ten times. This sample includes further DNA sequences coding for the same CDR3. The genes are TRBV6-4 and TRBJ1-2, with D possibly TRBD1 on 5 matching bases. There are 15 residues in the CDR3. Deletions cut 6 bases from V and 2 bases from J, with 16 bases between. CDR1 and CDR2 (germline): MRHNA, SNTAGT. The CDR3 region is CASSPSSGANYGYTF. The CDR3 coding sequence is TGTGCCAGCAGCCCGTCGTCTGGGGCCAACTATGGCTACACCTTC.

A word on this clone: A far larger clone differs by one base, so this is likely a read error. The sample carries other DNA sequences with the same CDR3. This chain uses TRBV4-2 with TRBJ2-7, with a weak D call TRBD2 (7 bases). The CDR3 runs to 15 residues. Per germline, CDR1 LGHNA and CDR2 YNFKEQ. The chain's CDR3 is CASSQGEGEYAEQYF. The CDR3 nucleotides read TGTGCAAGCAGCCAAGGGGAGGGGGAATACGCCGAGCAGTACTTC.